Below are 31 T cell receptor beta chains sequenced from a single sample in a study of blood T cell repertoires in COVID-19. Clones were read by immunoSEQ multiplex PCR, and TCRdb kept only the in-frame ones, dropping some. The profile shows approximately 300,000 clones, around 84% of them singletons. The sequencing sample was made of PBMCs or T cells enriched from blood (not recorded which). Source of these receptors: a woman between 25 and 40 years old who had been exposed to COVID-19.

DNA for the CDR3: TGTGCCAGCAGTTCCCTTTCATCCTACTCTGGAAACACCATATATTTT. Protein sequence: CASSSLSSYSGNTIYF. The chain employs TRBV28 and TRBJ1-3; D unclear. There are 16 residues in the CDR3. Germline V CDR1 and CDR2: MDHEN, SYDVKM. Trimming took off 4 bases at V and 0 bases at J, with 13 bases between the two ends.

The chain carries TRBV9 and TRBJ2-1; 11 positions agree with TRBD2. Germline assignment: CDR1 SGDLS and CDR2 YYNGEE. The V and J ends lost 0 bases and 6 bases, in that order; junction bases with no gene match: 5. CDR3 length: 16 residues. The CDR3 here is CASSVVIAGGANEQFF. In DNA, the CDR3 is TGTGCCAGCAGCGTAGTCATAGCGGGGGGGGCCAATGAGCAGTTCTTC. Variable domain in full (rest from reference TRBV9 and TRBJ2-1): DSGVTQTPKHLITATGQRVTLRCSPRSGDLSVYWYQQSLDQGLQFLIQYYNGEERAKGNILERFSAQQFPDLHSELNLSSLELGDSALYFCASSVVIAGGANEQFFGPGTRLTVL.

This clone turned up a few times. The rearrangement joins TRBV30 to TRBJ2-5; 10 nucleotides agree with TRBD1. The CDR3 extends over 15 amino acids. CDR1 and CDR2 from the germline V gene are GTSNPN and SVGIG (reference sequence). Trimming removed 2 bases from V and 1 base from J; junction bases left unmatched: 4. CDR3 coding DNA: TGTGCCTGGAGTAGGGGACAGGGGCTCCAAGAGACCCAGTACTTC. Amino acids: CAWSRGQGLQETQYF.

The V call is TRBV18, the J call TRBJ1-4; TRBD1 agrees at 7 bases. CDR1 and CDR2 (germline): KGHSH, LQKENI. Trimming at V came to 3 bases and at J to 4 bases, leaving 5 bases not matched to a gene. CDR3 length: 15 amino acids. CDR3 region: CASSPQGQYNEKLFF. The CDR3 coding sequence is TGTGCCAGCTCACCGCAGGGACAGTATAATGAAAAACTGTTTTTT.

The gene calls are TRBV24-1 and TRBJ2-1, with 8 bases that match TRBD1. J lost 6 bases, V lost 9 bases, and 12 bases had no gene match. CDR3 length equals 15 residues. Germline-derived CDR1 and CDR2 are KGHDR and SFDVKD. DNA for the CDR3: TGTGCCACCGAAGGGTGGACAGGGAAGAGCAATGAGCAGTTCTTC. Protein: CATEGWTGKSNEQFF.

The genes are TRBV29-1 and TRBJ1-1, with 8 bases fitting TRBD1. The CDR3 spans 16 residues. Germline assignment: CDR1 SQVTM and CDR2 ANQGSEA. Losses at the gene ends were 7 bases for V and 0 bases for J; bases not matched to a gene: 13. The DNA for the CDR3 is TGCAGCGCCGTAAACAGGGGGTTTACCTTGAACACTGAAGCTTTCTTT. Protein sequence: CSAVNRGFTLNTEAFF.

The V gene is TRBV6-5, the J gene TRBJ2-7; tentative D call: TRBD2 (6 bases). The CDR3 is 13 amino acids. V gave up 6 bases and J gave up 5 bases, with 14 bases separating them. Germline CDR1 is MNHEY and CDR2 is SVGAGI. This CDR3 reads CASSLGGSDEQYF. CDR3 nucleotides: TGTGCCAGCAGCCTCGGGGGATCGGACGAGCAGTACTTC.

This chain connects TRBV27 to TRBJ2-2, with TRBD2 identical over 9 bases. The CDR3 loop spans 15 amino acids. V shed 6 bases and J 2 bases; nucleotides not matched to a gene: 4. Looked up from germline, CDR1 is MNHEY and CDR2 is SMNVEV (reference sequence). Here the CDR3 reads CASRGAGGNTGELFF. DNA of the CDR3: TGTGCCAGCAGGGGAGCGGGGGGCAACACCGGGGAGCTGTTTTTT.

This chain uses TRBV5-4 with TRBJ2-1; 11 bases agree with TRBD1. CDR1 is SGHNT and CDR2 is YYREEE in the germline V gene (reference sequence). This CDR3 has 15 amino acids. J was trimmed by 7 bases and V by 4 bases; bases with no gene match: 7. CDR3 nucleotides: TGTGCCAGCAGCCTCCGGGACAGGGGGAGGAATGAGCAGTTCTTC. Protein product: CASSLRDRGRNEQFF.

There are a few counts of this clone. The chain joins TRBV12-5 to TRBJ1-3; possibly TRBD1 for D (6 bases). The CDR3 totals 13 residues. Looked up from germline, CDR1 is LGHNT and CDR2 is FRNRAP. The V gene lost 6 bases and the J gene lost 4 bases, with 10 bases spanning the gap. CDR3 amino acids: CASGGAQGNTIYF. Here the CDR3 DNA reads TGTGCTAGTGGGGGGGCGCAGGGAAACACCATATATTTT.

The J gene is TRBJ1-2, the V gene TRBV6-2 or TRBV6-3; 11 bases fit TRBD1. V was pared by 5 bases and J by 4 bases, with 6 bases of the junction left unmatched. The CDR3 is 15 amino acids. The V gene's germline CDR1 is MNHEY and CDR2 SVGEGT. DNA of the CDR3: TGTGCCAGCAGTGCCGGGACAGGGGGAGGCTATGGCTACACCTTC. This translates into CASSAGTGGGYGYTF.

The chain links TRBV30 to TRBJ1-3, with a tentative D call TRBD1 (6 bases). Germline V CDR1 and CDR2: GTSNPN, SVGIG (reference sequence). V lost 4 bases to trimming and J lost 3 bases, with 10 bases between them. CDR3 length: 13 amino acids. The CDR3 DNA reads TGTGCCTGGAAGGGGGAGATTGGAAACACCATATATTTT. Translation: CAWKGEIGNTIYF.

V usage is TRBV7-6 and J usage is TRBJ1-4; D may be TRBD1 (5 bases). The germline gives CDR1 SGHVS, CDR2 FNYEAQ. The CDR3 has 15 amino acids. Trimming cost V 8 bases and J 2 bases, with 15 bases left between them. The CDR3, as DNA: TGTGCCAGCGGATCCACAGGCGCGACTAATGAAAAACTGTTTTTT. The encoded protein is CASGSTGATNEKLFF.

J is TRBJ1-5 and V is TRBV19, with D perhaps matching TRBD1 (5 bases). The CDR3 is 16 residues long. V lost 6 bases and J lost 6, with 21 bases in between. From germline, CDR1 is LNHDA and CDR2 SQIVND (reference sequence). The CDR3 sequence: CASSKISGGLVQPQHF. CDR3 DNA sequence: TGTGCCAGTAGCAAAATCTCGGGGGGGTTGGTTCAGCCCCAGCATTTT. The full variable domain, completed using reference TRBV19 and TRBJ1-5, is DGGITQSPKYLFRKEGQNVTLSCEQNLNHDAMYWYRQDPGQGLRLIYYSQIVNDFQKGDIAEGYSVSREKKESFPLTVTSAQKNPTAFYLCASSKISGGLVQPQHFGDGTRLSIL.

The rearrangement links TRBV9 to TRBJ1-2; TRBD1 agrees at 7 bases. Germline V CDR1 and CDR2: SGDLS, YYNGEE. V dropped 0 bases and J dropped 0; count of bases not matched to a gene: 11. The CDR3 extends over 18 amino acids. The CDR3 DNA is TGTGCCAGCAGCGTAGACAGTTATGGGCAGGGGGCTAACTATGGCTACACCTTC. It codes for CASSVDSYGQGANYGYTF.

The rearrangement links TRBV5-1 to TRBJ2-1; D perhaps matches TRBD2 (5 bases). The CDR3 has 15 amino acids. The ends were cut back, 3 bases at V and 1 base at J, with 11 bases in the middle. Germline assignment: CDR1 SGHRS and CDR2 YFSETQ. The CDR3 here is CASSWGEGSYNEQFF. CDR3 nucleotide sequence: TGCGCCAGCAGCTGGGGTGAGGGTTCCTACAATGAGCAGTTCTTC.

This chain uses TRBV5-1 with TRBJ2-6; perhaps TRBD2 as D (6 bases). Trimming removed 2 bases from V and 0 bases from J, with 6 bases in between. The CDR3 sequence is 15 residues long. The germline V gene has CDR1 SGHRS and CDR2 YFSETQ. The CDR3 DNA reads TGCGCCAGCAGCTTCGGGGGCTCTGGGGCCAACGTCCTGACTTTC. This sequence encodes CASSFGGSGANVLTF.

This clone was seen a single time. This chain connects TRBV20-1 to TRBJ1-2, with D maybe TRBD1 (6 bases). Germline CDR1 reads DFQATT; CDR2 reads SNEGSKA (reference sequence). Deletions cut 6 bases from V and 6 bases from J, with 11 bases between. The CDR3 has 11 amino acids. The CDR3 region has the DNA TGCAGTGCCAACAGGGTAAATGGCTACACCTTC. This sequence encodes CSANRVNGYTF.

CDR3: CASSQGAIYGYTF. The CDR3 region has the DNA TGTGCCAGCAGCCAGGGGGCGATCTATGGCTACACCTTC. This chain uses TRBV3-1 (or the pseudogene TRBV3-2) with TRBJ1-2; D is perhaps TRBD1 (6 bases). V lost 3 bases and J 4 bases, leaving 9 bases between the germline ends. Germline V gives CDR1 LGHDT, CDR2 YNNKEL (reference sequence). This CDR3 has 13 residues.

The rearrangement uses TRBV11-1 and TRBJ2-7; 11 nucleotides align to TRBD1. V lost 3 bases to trimming and J lost 1 base; unmatched junction nucleotides: 5. The CDR3 totals 16 residues. Germline lookup yields CDR1 SGHAT and CDR2 FQDESV (reference sequence). The CDR3 spells CASSFDRDRGSYEQYF. The CDR3 bases are TGTGCCAGCAGCTTTGACCGGGACAGGGGGTCCTACGAGCAGTACTTC.

This clone was picked up one time. V and J are TRBV28 and TRBJ1-4, with TRBD1 identical over 9 bases. The germline V gene encodes CDR1 MDHEN and CDR2 SYDVKM. After removal of 9 bases from V and 9 bases from J, the junction contained 11 bases not matched to a gene. There are 14 residues in the CDR3. The CDR3 DNA sequence: TGTGCCAGTCAAATCCCGGGACAGGGTAAAAAACTGTTTTTT. It encodes CASQIPGQGKKLFF.

As DNA, the CDR3 is TGTGCCAGCAGCGGGCGAGCGGGGGTGGTGAACGAGCAGTACTTC. This encodes CASSGRAGVVNEQYF. V gene TRBV13 combines with J gene TRBJ2-7; 8 positions agree with TRBD2. Germline V lookup: CDR1 PRHDT, CDR2 FYEKMQ (reference sequence). The CDR3 is 15 residues long. Trimming took 5 bases from V and 5 from J; bases not matched to a gene: 11.

CDR3 nucleotide sequence: TGTGCCAGCAGCTTACTAGCGACCTCCTACAATGAGCAGTTCTTC. Its protein product is CASSLLATSYNEQFF. V is TRBV7-2 and J is TRBJ2-1, with D possibly being TRBD2 (6 bases). Trimming removed 2 bases from V and 0 bases from J, with 8 bases in between. Germline-derived CDR1 and CDR2 are SGHTA and FQGNSA. The CDR3 runs to 15 residues. Combining the CDR3 with reference TRBV7-2 and TRBJ2-1 gives the whole variable domain GAGVSQSPSNKVTEKGKDVELRCDPISGHTALYWYRQSLGQGLEFLIYFQGNSAPDKSGLPSDRFSAERTGGSVSTLTIQRTQQEDSAVYLCASSLLATSYNEQFFGPGTRLTVL.

The chain recombines TRBV10-3 with TRBJ2-3, with 11 bases identical to TRBD2. The germline gives CDR1 ENHRY, CDR2 SYGVKD. CDR3 length: 18 amino acids. J gave up 0 bases and V 2 bases, and 7 bases lay outside the gene matches. Here the CDR3 reads CAISERVAGGTSTDTQYF. The CDR3 DNA reads TGTGCCATCAGTGAGAGGGTAGCGGGGGGGACTAGCACAGATACGCAGTATTTT.

The chain has TRBV5-1 and TRBJ2-3; 8 bases are a match to TRBD2. This CDR3 spans 15 amino acids. V gave up 2 bases and J gave up 2 bases; unmatched junction bases: 4. CDR1 is SGHRS, CDR2 YFSETQ, per germline. CDR3 bases: TGCGCCAGCAGCTTCGAAGCGGGAGTCACAGATACGCAGTATTTT. It translates to CASSFEAGVTDTQYF.

This sequence joins TRBV11-2 and TRBJ1-4; no reliable D call. The CDR3 has 14 amino acids. Germline V CDR1 and CDR2: SGHAT, FQNNGV. Trimming took 5 bases from V and 10 from J, leaving 17 bases between them. The CDR3 nucleotides are TGTGCCAGCAGCCCTTACAATTCTTCGGGAAAACTGTTTTTT. Translated, it gives CASSPYNSSGKLFF.

The chain employs TRBV6-2 or TRBV6-3 and TRBJ1-2; TRBD1 aligns across 9 bases. The CDR3 sequence is 15 residues long. V shed 0 bases and J 8 bases; nucleotides not matched to a gene: 7. Germline V gene sequence: CDR1 MNHEY, CDR2 SVGEGT. As DNA, the CDR3 is TGTGCCAGCAGTTACTCCCCTACAGGGGGCCAGGGCTACACCTTC. This sequence encodes CASSYSPTGGQGYTF.

This chain uses TRBV7-3 with TRBJ2-5; TRBD2 agrees at 8 bases. There are 15 residues in the CDR3. Trimming took 5 bases from V and 3 from J; bases not matched to a gene: 8. Germline CDR1 SGHTA, CDR2 FQGTGA. This chain's CDR3 is CASSPLGLGKETQYF. CDR3 in DNA: TGTGCCAGCAGCCCGCTGGGACTAGGTAAAGAGACCCAGTACTTC.

The chain links TRBV2 to TRBJ1-1; no firm D call. Germline CDR1 and CDR2: SNHLY and FYNNEI. There are 13 residues in the CDR3. Trimming took 6 bases from V and 3 from J, leaving 11 bases between them. The CDR3 sequence is CASRPAADTEAFF. The CDR3 bases are TGTGCCAGCAGGCCAGCCGCGGACACTGAAGCTTTCTTT.

This clone was seen just once. The chain carries TRBV5-4 and TRBJ2-7; D is possibly TRBD1 (5 bases). From germline, CDR1 is SGHNT and CDR2 YYREEE (reference sequence). The CDR3 loop spans 13 amino acids. The germline V and J ends were trimmed by 5 bases and 2 bases, with 11 bases remaining between them. CDR3 nucleotides: TGTGCCAGCAGTATAAGACAGACCTACGAGCAGTACTTC. Its translation: CASSIRQTYEQYF.

This chain links TRBV2 with TRBJ1-6, with 8 bases identical to TRBD1. This CDR3 is 14 amino acids long. The V gene's germline CDR1 is SNHLY and CDR2 FYNNEI. The trim removed 6 bases at V and 9 bases at J, leaving 7 bases unmatched. The CDR3 DNA reads TGTGCCAGCAGCCCCGGACAGGGACTTTCACCCCTCCACTTT. Translation: CASSPGQGLSPLHF.